This TCR beta chain emerged from a study of cytomegalovirus exposure and HLA in healthy donors. Study summary: Sequencing of about 179 million T cells in an earlier analysis found around 110 million unique TCR beta sequences. Study-wide results and caveats: Previous analysis showed most TCR beta V segments were productive about 90% or about 30% of the time.

Of note for this clone: Its target is unknown.

This CDR3 is built from 13 residues. CDR1 MNHEY and CDR2 SVGAGI come from the germline V gene. Trimming stripped 5 bases from V and 3 bases from J, with 11 bases between. It was with 60 Vbeta and 13 Jbeta primers that the PCR ran. This table comes from immunoSEQ multiplex PCR, and its TCRdb copy is limited to in-frame clones, with some not included. This sample has some 51,000 clones; about 77% occur once, and the top ten carry approximately 2.3%. The sequencing sample was made of PBMCs. The V call is TRBV6-5, the J call TRBJ2-7; D perhaps matches TRBD2 (5 bases). This clonotype was obtained from a female donor in good health and CMV-seronegative. CDR3 loop: CASSNTRDYEQYF. The CDR3 DNA follows: TGTGCCAGCAGTAACACTAGAGACTACGAGCAGTACTTC.